The present T cell receptor beta chain was sequenced within a study of OX40 agonist ivuxolimab in advanced cancers. Study context: Patients treated during dose escalation were battling hepatocellular carcinoma, melanoma, renal cell or head and neck cancer. Participants could have had prior anti-PD-1, anti-PD-L1 or anti-CTLA-4 therapy, and roughly 40% had some. Overall study findings and caveats: There was clonal expansion of CD4+ and CD8+ blood T cells by week 6 at 0.1 to 3.0 mg/kg.

In regard to this clone: Its antigen is as yet unknown.

Assay used: immunoSEQ multiplex PCR; TCRdb lists only in-frame clones, some missing. The data show approximately 49,000 clones, about 88% seen once. The source material was CD4+ or CD8+ T cells sorted from blood, sampled in a trial of the OX40 agonist ivuxolimab. The TCR originated in an adult with an advanced solid tumor such as melanoma, head and neck, liver or kidney cancer.

The DNA for the CDR3 is TGCGCCAGCAGCTCTATAACTAGCGGGATTGAGACCCAGTACTTC. This encodes CASSSITSGIETQYF. This chain links TRBV5-1 with TRBJ2-5; 10 bases fit TRBD2. In germline, CDR1 is SGHRS, CDR2 YFSETQ. This CDR3 is 15 amino acids long. Trimming cost V 3 bases and J 5 bases; bases outside gene matches: 7.